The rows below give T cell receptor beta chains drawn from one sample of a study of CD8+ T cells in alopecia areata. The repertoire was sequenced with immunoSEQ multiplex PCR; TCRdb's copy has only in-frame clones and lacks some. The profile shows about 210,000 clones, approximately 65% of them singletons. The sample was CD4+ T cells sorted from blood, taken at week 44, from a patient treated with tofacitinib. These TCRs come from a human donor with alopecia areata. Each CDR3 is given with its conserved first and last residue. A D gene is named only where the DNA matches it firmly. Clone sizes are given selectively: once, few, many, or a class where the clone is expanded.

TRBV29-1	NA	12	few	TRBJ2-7	CSALDGSYEQYF	TGCAGCGCCTTGGACGGATCCTACGAGCAGTACTTC
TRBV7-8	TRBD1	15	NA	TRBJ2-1	CASSLDRGLRNEQFF	TGTGCCAGCAGCCTAGACAGGGGGCTAAGGAATGAGCAGTTCTTC
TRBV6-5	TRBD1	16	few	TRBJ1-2	CASSYPLSRGRYGYTF	TGTGCCAGCAGTTACCCCCTGAGTAGGGGGCGGTATGGCTACACCTTC
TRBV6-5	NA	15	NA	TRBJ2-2	CASSSLPVETGELFF	TGTGCCAGCAGTTCCCTCCCGGTCGAAACCGGGGAGCTGTTTTTT
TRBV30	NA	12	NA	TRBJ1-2	CAWDVGHYGYTF	TGTGCCTGGGACGTAGGCCACTATGGCTACACCTTC
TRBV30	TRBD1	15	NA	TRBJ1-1	CAWRKKGQGRTEAFF	TGTGCCTGGAGGAAGAAAGGACAGGGTAGGACTGAAGCTTTCTTT
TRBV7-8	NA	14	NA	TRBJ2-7	CASSLSEVTYEQYF	TGTGCCAGCAGCTTATCAGAAGTAACCTACGAGCAGTACTTC
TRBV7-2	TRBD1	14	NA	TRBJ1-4	CASSRRDRNEKLFF	TGTGCCAGCAGCCGACGGGACAGAAATGAAAAACTGTTTTTT
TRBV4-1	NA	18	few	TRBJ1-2	CASSQEDSGRTALYGYTF	TGCGCCAGCAGCCAAGAAGATTCCGGGAGGACAGCTCTTTATGGCTACACCTTC
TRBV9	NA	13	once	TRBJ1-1	CASSGGRLAEAFF	TGTGCCAGCAGCGGGGGAAGGTTAGCTGAAGCTTTCTTT
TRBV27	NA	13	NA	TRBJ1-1	CASSLRGSSEAFF	TGTGCCAGCAGTTTACGAGGGAGTTCAGAAGCTTTCTTT
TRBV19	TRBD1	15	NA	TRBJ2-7	CASRSAGTGGYEQYF	TGTGCCAGTAGGAGCGCCGGGACAGGGGGTTACGAGCAGTACTTC
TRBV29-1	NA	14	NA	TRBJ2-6	CSVSFASGANVLTF	TGCAGCGTTTCATTTGCCTCTGGGGCCAACGTCCTGACTTTC
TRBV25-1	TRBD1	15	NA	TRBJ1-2	CASSPGTGDFYGYTF	TGTGCCAGCAGTCCCGGGACAGGGGACTTCTATGGCTACACCTTC
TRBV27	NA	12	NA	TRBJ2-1	CASSSLWAEQFF	TGTGCCAGCAGTTCTCTATGGGCTGAGCAGTTCTTC
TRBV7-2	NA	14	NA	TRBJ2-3	CASSLGPSTDTQYF	TGTGCCAGCAGCTTAGGACCGAGCACAGATACGCAGTATTTT
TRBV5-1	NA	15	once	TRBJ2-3	CASSLRGVQGDTQYF	TGCGCCAGCAGCTTGAGGGGGGTACAGGGAGATACGCAGTATTTT
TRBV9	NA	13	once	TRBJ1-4	CASSVQPNEKLFF	TGTGCCAGCAGCGTACAGCCTAATGAAAAACTGTTTTTT
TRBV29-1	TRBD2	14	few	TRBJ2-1	CSARPRLAGYEQFF	TGCAGCGCAAGACCCAGACTAGCGGGATATGAGCAGTTCTTC
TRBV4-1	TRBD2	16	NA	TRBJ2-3	CASSPGLAGGTDTQYF	TGCGCCAGCAGCCCCGGACTAGCGGGGGGCACAGATACGCAGTATTTT
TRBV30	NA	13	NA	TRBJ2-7	CAWSTGQSLRWYF	TGTGCCTGGAGTACAGGACAGAGCCTTCGGTGGTACTTC
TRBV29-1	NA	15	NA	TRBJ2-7	CSVATDRRFSYEQYF	TGCAGCGTCGCTACCGACAGGCGATTCTCCTACGAGCAGTACTTC
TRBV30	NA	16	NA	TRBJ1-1	CAWIDPGSRRNTEAFF	TGTGCCTGGATCGATCCAGGGTCCCGGAGGAACACTGAAGCTTTCTTT
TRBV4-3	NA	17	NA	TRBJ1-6	CASSQDQTGVRNSPLHF	TGCGCCAGCAGCCAAGATCAGACGGGGGTTCGTAATTCACCCCTCCACTTT
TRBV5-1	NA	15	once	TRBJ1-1	CASSRSDTSNTEAFF	TGCGCCAGCAGCCGCTCGGATACATCGAACACTGAAGCTTTCTTT
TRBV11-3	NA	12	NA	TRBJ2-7	CASSLARGEQYF	TGTGCCAGCAGCTTAGCAAGGGGCGAGCAGTACTTC
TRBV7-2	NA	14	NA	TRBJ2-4	CASSPGTRQNIQYF	TGTGCCAGCAGCCCAGGGACTCGGCAGAACATTCAGTACTTC
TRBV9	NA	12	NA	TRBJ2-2	CASSVLTGELFF	TGTGCCAGCAGCGTCCTGACCGGGGAGCTGTTTTTT